The 16 T cell receptor beta chains below were found in one sample sequenced in a study of technical replicates of blood from a few donors. Clones were read by immunoSEQ multiplex PCR, and TCRdb kept only the in-frame ones, dropping some. The sample lists some 70,000 clones, roughly 90% seen once, with roughly 0.4% in the top ten. The sample consisted of T cells isolated from PBMCs. The receptors come from a human donor in good health.

The J gene is TRBJ1-4, the V gene TRBV9; 7 bases line up with TRBD1. The germline CDR1 and CDR2 sequences are SGDLS and YYNGEE. With 0 bases clipped from V and 1 base from J, the junction kept 3 bases outside the gene matches. The CDR3 has 16 residues. The CDR3 loop is CASSVEGAGTNEKLFF. The CDR3 region has the DNA TGTGCCAGCAGCGTAGAGGGGGCGGGAACTAATGAAAAACTGTTTTTT.

This clone was recorded once. The chain has TRBV25-1 and TRBJ1-1, with 8 bases that match TRBD1. Trimming cost V 4 bases and J 3 bases; bases outside gene matches: 10. The CDR3 covers 16 residues. CDR1 is MGHDK, CDR2 SYGVNS, per germline. CDR3 sequence: CASSGEDRVMDTEAFF. CDR3 bases: TGTGCCAGCAGTGGGGAGGACAGGGTAATGGACACTGAAGCTTTCTTT.

This sequence joins TRBV9 and TRBJ1-5, with D possibly TRBD1 on 5 matching bases. V lost 0 bases and J 7 bases, leaving 11 bases between the germline ends. CDR1 is SGDLS, CDR2 YYNGEE, per germline. The CDR3 totals 14 residues. The CDR3 protein is CASSVGSKGQPQHF. The CDR3 DNA is TGTGCCAGCAGCGTAGGTTCGAAGGGGCAGCCCCAGCATTTT.

This chain joins TRBV9 and TRBJ2-5; 8 nucleotides agree with TRBD1. V shed 4 bases and J 4 bases; nucleotides not matched to a gene: 21. Germline V gene sequence: CDR1 SGDLS, CDR2 YYNGEE. The CDR3 totals 19 residues. The CDR3 loop is CASSPPRLRGPFTLETQYF. Written as DNA, the CDR3 is TGTGCCAGCAGCCCCCCCCGCCTCAGGGGGCCCTTTACCCTAGAGACCCAGTACTTC.

The V and J genes are TRBV7-9 and TRBJ1-1, with 8 bases identical to TRBD1. The CDR3 contains 14 residues. The V gene's germline CDR1 is SEHNR and CDR2 FQNEAQ (reference sequence). V lost 2 bases to trimming and J lost 1 base; unmatched junction nucleotides: 0. In DNA, the CDR3 is TGTGCCAGCAGCTTACAGGGGGCGAACACTGAAGCTTTCTTT. This codes for CASSLQGANTEAFF.

In its sample, this clone was seen once. This chain uses TRBV4-3 with TRBJ2-2; maybe TRBD2 (5 bases). CDR1 is LGHNA, CDR2 YSLEER, per germline. Trimming removed 5 bases from V and 3 bases from J, with 16 bases in between. The CDR3 extends over 16 amino acids. The CDR3 loop reads CASSSWTGIDTGELFF. CDR3 bases: TGCGCCAGCAGCTCTTGGACGGGAATCGACACCGGGGAGCTGTTTTTT.

V is TRBV11-3 and J is TRBJ2-7; 10 bases agree with TRBD2. The germline gives CDR1 SGHNT, CDR2 YENEEA. CDR3 length equals 18 residues. The junction had 11 bases not matched to a gene; V was cut back by 0 bases and J by 3 bases. Here the CDR3 DNA reads TGTGCCAGCAGCTTAGACCGAGCGGGAGGGCCTGGAAGCTACGAGCAGTACTTC. It is translated as CASSLDRAGGPGSYEQYF.

This chain uses TRBV7-2 with TRBJ1-5; D may be TRBD1 (5 bases). CDR1 is SGHTA and CDR2 is FQGNSA in the germline V gene. The CDR3 extends over 13 amino acids. Trimming stripped 2 bases from V and 8 bases from J, with 10 bases between. The CDR3 here is CASSLKGLEPQHF. The CDR3 region has the DNA TGTGCCAGCAGCTTAAAGGGGTTGGAGCCCCAGCATTTT.

The rearrangement joins TRBV4-3 to TRBJ2-7; TRBD1 agrees at 9 bases. This CDR3 region has 17 residues. V was clipped by 2 bases and J by 4 bases; unmatched bases: 12. Germline V gene sequence: CDR1 LGHNA, CDR2 YSLEER. CDR3 loop: CASSQTLEGQGWYEQYF. Here the CDR3 DNA reads TGCGCCAGCAGCCAAACACTAGAGGGACAGGGATGGTACGAGCAGTACTTC.

This chain links TRBV10-3 with TRBJ1-2; D not resolved. The CDR3 runs to 13 residues. V was cut by 5 bases and J by 5 bases, with 12 bases left in between. The V gene's germline CDR1 is ENHRY and CDR2 SYGVKD. CDR3 loop: CAISSGYGYGYTF. The CDR3 DNA reads TGTGCCATCAGTTCGGGGTACGGATATGGCTACACCTTC.

This sequence joins TRBV14 and TRBJ2-3; D uncertain. Trimming took 1 base from V and 0 from J, leaving 20 bases between them. CDR1 is SGHDN and CDR2 is FVKESK in the germline V gene. The CDR3 loop spans 19 amino acids. The CDR3 coding sequence is TGTGCCAGCAGCCAAGCGTATATTGGTCGTGCCTATAGCACAGATACGCAGTATTTT. Translation gives CASSQAYIGRAYSTDTQYF.

This chain links TRBV7-2 with TRBJ2-7; D unresolved. Deletions cut 5 bases from V and 5 bases from J, with 13 bases between. CDR3 length: 13 amino acids. Germline CDR1 SGHTA, CDR2 FQGNSA. CDR3 amino acids: CASSPPGVHEQYF. CDR3 coding DNA: TGTGCCAGCAGCCCCCCTGGAGTCCACGAGCAGTACTTC.

The V gene is TRBV27, the J gene TRBJ1-2; no firm D call. V lost 11 bases, J lost 4 bases, and 17 bases lay in between. CDR1 and CDR2 (germline): MNHEY, SMNVEV (reference sequence). The CDR3 has 13 residues. CDR3 loop: CAAPGPFLYGYTF. The CDR3, as DNA: TGTGCCGCCCCTGGGCCTTTCCTCTATGGCTACACCTTC.

This chain joins TRBV5-6 and TRBJ1-2, with 9 bases aligning to TRBD1. This CDR3 spans 15 amino acids. The V and J ends lost 4 bases and 5 bases, in that order; junction bases with no gene match: 9. Germline CDR1 and CDR2: SGHDT and YYEEEE. The CDR3 bases are TGTGCCAGCAGCCCAAATGGGGACAGGGCGTATGGCTACACCTTC. Translated: CASSPNGDRAYGYTF.

This clone was seen just once. This chain connects TRBV27 to TRBJ1-1; tentative D call: TRBD1 (5 bases). The CDR3 runs to 17 residues. The ends were cut back, 7 bases at V and 3 bases at J, with 24 bases in the middle. CDR1 and CDR2 from the germline V gene are MNHEY and SMNVEV (reference sequence). The CDR3 loop is CASTATPGLTHDTEAFF. In DNA, the CDR3 is TGTGCCAGCACCGCGACCCCGGGACTAACTCACGACACTGAAGCTTTCTTT.

V and J are TRBV5-4 and TRBJ1-2, with D uncertain. The germline gives CDR1 SGHNT, CDR2 YYREEE (reference sequence). The CDR3 contains 15 residues. The V end was cut by 6 bases, the J end by 6 bases, with 21 bases between. This CDR3 reads CASNTFGEGTNGYTF. The CDR3 DNA is TGTGCCAGCAACACCTTTGGGGAGGGAACGAATGGCTACACCTTC.